These 12 T cell receptor beta chains share one sample of origin, sequenced in a study of cytomegalovirus exposure and HLA in healthy donors. PCR involved 60 Vbeta and 13 Jbeta primers. Assay used: immunoSEQ multiplex PCR; TCRdb lists only in-frame clones, some missing. The sample shows 150,000 to 200,000 clones, roughly 79% of them seen only once. What was sequenced was PBMCs. The receptor source for this set is a man between 50 and 59 years old in good health and CMV-seropositive.

The chain recombines TRBV11-2 with TRBJ2-1; 11 bases fit TRBD1. There are 18 residues in the CDR3. CDR1 SGHAT and CDR2 FQNNGV come from the germline V gene. V lost 5 bases to trimming and J lost 8 bases; unmatched junction nucleotides: 17. DNA for the CDR3: TGTGCCAGCAGCCGAATGCTAGGGACAGGGGGGACCATACATGAGCAGTTCTTC. This sequence encodes CASSRMLGTGGTIHEQFF. The full variable domain, with the rest looked up from reference TRBV11-2 and TRBJ2-1, is EAGVAQSPRYKIIEKRQSVAFWCNPISGHATLYWYQQILGQGPKLLIQFQNNGVVDDSQLPKDRFSAERLKGVDSTLKIQPAKLEDSAVYLCASSRMLGTGGTIHEQFFGPGTRLTVL.

This clone occurred once. V gene TRBV6-5 combines with J gene TRBJ1-2, with TRBD1 as a possible D gene (6 bases). The germline V gene encodes CDR1 MNHEY and CDR2 SVGAGI. The length of the CDR3 is 12 residues. V was clipped by 7 bases and J by 7 bases, with 13 bases between them. Written as DNA, the CDR3 is TGTGCCAGCAAACCAGGGGAAGGTGGCTACACCTTC. Amino acid sequence: CASKPGEGGYTF.

This rearrangement joins TRBV28 to TRBJ2-3; 7 positions agree with TRBD2. The CDR3 loop spans 15 amino acids. The J segment lost 5 bases and the V segment lost 6 bases, leaving 11 bases of the junction unmatched. CDR1 and CDR2 from the germline V gene are MDHEN and SYDVKM. As DNA, the CDR3 is TGTGCCAGCAGCACCCTCGGGACTAAAAAAGATACGCAGTATTTT. This gives the protein CASSTLGTKKDTQYF.

The chain is built from TRBV5-1 and TRBJ2-1, with 10 nucleotides matching TRBD1. This CDR3 is 15 amino acids long. Germline V lookup: CDR1 SGHRS, CDR2 YFSETQ. With V trimmed by 4 bases and J by 4 bases, 5 bases remained unmatched. CDR3 in amino acids: CASSPRDRGYNEQFF. The CDR3 DNA reads as TGCGCCAGCAGCCCCCGGGACAGGGGTTACAATGAGCAGTTCTTC.

Only one count was recorded for this clone. This rearrangement joins TRBV19 to TRBJ1-5; unclear D gene. This CDR3 region has 15 residues. Germline-derived CDR1 and CDR2 are LNHDA and SQIVND (reference sequence). V gave up 2 bases and J gave up 0 bases, with 8 bases separating them. The DNA of the CDR3 is TGTGCCAGTAGTATACTCCCTCCTAGCAATCAGCCCCAGCATTTT. This codes for CASSILPPSNQPQHF.

The chain carries TRBV10-3 and TRBJ1-1; possibly TRBD1 for D (6 bases). V was pared by 4 bases and J by 4 bases, with 13 bases between. Germline CDR1 reads ENHRY; CDR2 reads SYGVKD. The CDR3 has 14 residues. CDR3 DNA: TGTGCCATCAGTGGTACAGGGAGAGGCACTGAAGCTTTCTTT. It yields the protein CAISGTGRGTEAFF.

V usage is TRBV28 and J usage is TRBJ1-6; possibly TRBD1 for D (5 bases). This CDR3 region has 16 residues. Trimming took off 3 bases at V and 6 bases at J, with 15 bases between the two ends. In germline, CDR1 is MDHEN, CDR2 SYDVKM. CDR3 coding DNA: TGTGCCAGCAGTTTGAGTCTCGGAGGGGCTAATTCACCCCTCCACTTT. Protein: CASSLSLGGANSPLHF.

V gene TRBV7-9 combines with J gene TRBJ1-4, with D possibly matching TRBD1 (6 bases). This CDR3 region has 15 residues. Per the germline V gene, CDR1 is SEHNR and CDR2 is FQNEAQ (reference sequence). V dropped 1 base and J dropped 8 bases, with 14 bases sitting between them. The DNA of the CDR3 is TGTGCCAGCAGCTTAGACCCAGGGGTCCGGGAAAAACTGTTTTTT. This translates into CASSLDPGVREKLFF.

This chain joins TRBV28 and TRBJ1-5; D unclear. The CDR3 is made up of 13 amino acids. The V end was cut by 7 bases, the J end by 0 bases, with 7 bases between. The V gene's germline CDR1 is MDHEN and CDR2 SYDVKM. This chain's CDR3 is CASTVYSNQPQHF. CDR3 coding DNA: TGTGCCAGCACGGTGTATAGCAATCAGCCCCAGCATTTT. Combining the CDR3 with reference TRBV28 and TRBJ1-5 gives the whole variable domain DVKVTQSSRYLVKRTGEKVFLECVQDMDHENMFWYRQDPGLGLRLIYFSYDVKMKEKGDIPEGYSVSREKKERFSLILESASTNQTSMYLCASTVYSNQPQHFGDGTRLSIL.

V gene TRBV18 combines with J gene TRBJ1-5, with D maybe TRBD1 (5 bases). Germline CDR1 reads KGHSH; CDR2 reads LQKENI. Trimming removed 4 bases at V and 0 bases at J, with 7 bases between. The CDR3 is made up of 14 amino acids. CDR3 DNA: TGTGCCAGCTCACTGGACATTAGCAATCAGCCCCAGCATTTT. As protein: CASSLDISNQPQHF.

The sample holds a few counts of this clone. This rearrangement joins TRBV27 to TRBJ2-5; D is perhaps TRBD2 (6 bases). CDR1 is MNHEY, CDR2 SMNVEV, per germline (reference sequence). The CDR3 consists of 14 residues. V was pared by 6 bases and J by 0 bases, with 11 bases between. The CDR3 DNA follows: TGTGCCAGCAGCCTCCTAGCGCACCAAGAGACCCAGTACTTC. Amino acids: CASSLLAHQETQYF.

This clone was observed a single time. This chain uses TRBV2 with TRBJ1-1; a possible D gene is TRBD1 (6 bases). Trimming removed 1 base at V and 5 bases at J, with 11 bases between. The CDR3 length is 14 residues. Germline V CDR1 and CDR2: SNHLY, FYNNEI. CDR3 region: CASSEEAGATEAFF. In nucleotides, the CDR3 is TGTGCCAGCAGTGAAGAGGCAGGGGCTACTGAAGCTTTCTTT.